The text below deals with one T cell receptor (beta chain). Its specificity is not known. One junction end disagrees with the germline gene, perhaps due to a read error. The sample belongs to a study of tumor and adjacent non-tumor tissue in lung cancer. The wider study: Patients comprised some eleven adenocarcinoma, 2 squamous cell carcinoma and 1 small cell lung cancer. Findings of the study overall: Tumor repertoires had a smaller top 100 clone share than normal lung.

No cell sorting was done before RNA was extracted from the tissue. Chemotherapy-naive patients with new lung cancer underwent thoracic surgery in China, August–late 2014. Germline V CDR1 and CDR2: SGHRS, YFSETQ. The CDR3 is made up of 13 amino acids. Three rounds of nested PCR, following a modified ARM-PCR protocol, produced the TCRbeta library. TCRdb fed the multiplex PCR reads into MiXCR, producing one record per CDR3 protein. Of around 210,000 distinct CDR3 sequences detected, roughly 70% appear once; the ten largest clones hold almost 25%. This receptor was identified in a man in his fifties or sixties with non-small cell lung cancer. Sequenced sample: lung tumor tissue. This chain joins TRBV5-1 and TRBJ1-1, with a possible D match to TRBD1 (5 bases). The CDR3 coding sequence is TGCGCCAGCAGCTTGGACAGGAACACTGAAGTTTTCTTT. It encodes CASSLDRNTEVFF.